The sequence of this T cell receptor (beta chain) was determined in a study of blood T cell repertoires in COVID-19. The protocol was immunoSEQ multiplex PCR, while the TCRdb copy is restricted to in-frame clones and leaves out a portion. The table records 240,000 or so clones, roughly 80% of them present only once. Germline CDR1 reads LNHNV; CDR2 reads YYDKDF (reference sequence). There are 13 residues in the CDR3. Between the trimmed V and J ends, which lost 2 bases and 8 bases, there was a span of 9 bases. This chain links TRBV15 with TRBJ1-4; D may be TRBD1 (6 bases). The receptor was derived from a woman aged 80 or over with acute or convalescent COVID-19. The sequenced sample was peripheral blood. DNA of the CDR3: TGTGCCACCAGCAGACAGGGGACGGAAAAACTGTTTTTT. It is translated as CATSRQGTEKLFF.